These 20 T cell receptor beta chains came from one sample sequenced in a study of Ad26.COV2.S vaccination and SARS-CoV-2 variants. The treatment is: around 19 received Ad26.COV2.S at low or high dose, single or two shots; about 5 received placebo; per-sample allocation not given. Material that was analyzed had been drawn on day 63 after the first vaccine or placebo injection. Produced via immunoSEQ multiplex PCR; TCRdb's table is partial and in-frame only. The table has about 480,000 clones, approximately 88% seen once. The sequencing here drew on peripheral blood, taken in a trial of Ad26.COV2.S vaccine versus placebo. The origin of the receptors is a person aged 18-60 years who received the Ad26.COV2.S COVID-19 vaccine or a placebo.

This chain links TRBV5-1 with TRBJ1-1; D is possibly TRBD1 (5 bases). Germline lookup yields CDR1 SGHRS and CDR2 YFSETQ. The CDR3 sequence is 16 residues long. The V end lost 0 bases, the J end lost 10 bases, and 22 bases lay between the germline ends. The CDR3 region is CASSLGDEGRPRGAFF. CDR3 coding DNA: TGCGCCAGCAGCTTGGGGGACGAGGGACGTCCGAGGGGAGCTTTCTTT. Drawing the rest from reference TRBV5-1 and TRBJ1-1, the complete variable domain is KAGVTQTPRYLIKTRGQQVTLSCSPISGHRSVSWYQQTPGQGLQFLFEYFSETQRNKGNFPGRFSGRQFSNSRSEMNVSTLELGDSALYLCASSLGDEGRPRGAFFGQGTRLTVV.

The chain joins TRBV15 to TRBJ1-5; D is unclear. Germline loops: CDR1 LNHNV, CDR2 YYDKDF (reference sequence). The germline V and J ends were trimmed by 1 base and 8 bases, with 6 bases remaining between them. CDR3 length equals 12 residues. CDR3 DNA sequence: TGTGCCACCAGCAGAGTGCCGGAGCCCCAGCATTTT. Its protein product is CATSRVPEPQHF.

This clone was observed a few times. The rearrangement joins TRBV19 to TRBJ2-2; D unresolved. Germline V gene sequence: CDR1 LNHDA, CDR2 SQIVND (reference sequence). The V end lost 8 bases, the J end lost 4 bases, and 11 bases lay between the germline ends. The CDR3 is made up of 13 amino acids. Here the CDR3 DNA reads TGTGCCAGTGGTTTTGGCGGCACCGGGGAGCTGTTTTTT. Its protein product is CASGFGGTGELFF.

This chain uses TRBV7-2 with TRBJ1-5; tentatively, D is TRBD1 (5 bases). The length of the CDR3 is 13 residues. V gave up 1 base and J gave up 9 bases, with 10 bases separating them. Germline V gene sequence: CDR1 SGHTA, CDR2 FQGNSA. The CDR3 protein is CASSLGRVWPQHF. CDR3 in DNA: TGTGCCAGCAGCTTAGGCAGGGTGTGGCCCCAGCATTTT.

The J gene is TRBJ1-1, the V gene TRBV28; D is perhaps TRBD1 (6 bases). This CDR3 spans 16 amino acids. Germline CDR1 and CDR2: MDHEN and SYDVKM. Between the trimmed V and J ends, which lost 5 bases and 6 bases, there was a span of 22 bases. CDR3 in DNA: TGTGCCAGCAGTCTCGTAACGACAGGACTTCGGCCTGAAGCTTTCTTT. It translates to CASSLVTTGLRPEAFF.

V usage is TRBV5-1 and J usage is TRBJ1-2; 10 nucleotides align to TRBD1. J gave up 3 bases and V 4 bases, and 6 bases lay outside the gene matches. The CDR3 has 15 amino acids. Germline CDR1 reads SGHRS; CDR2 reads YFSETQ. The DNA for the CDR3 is TGCGCCAGCAGCCATGACAGGGGGCGCGACTATGGCTACACCTTC. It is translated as CASSHDRGRDYGYTF.

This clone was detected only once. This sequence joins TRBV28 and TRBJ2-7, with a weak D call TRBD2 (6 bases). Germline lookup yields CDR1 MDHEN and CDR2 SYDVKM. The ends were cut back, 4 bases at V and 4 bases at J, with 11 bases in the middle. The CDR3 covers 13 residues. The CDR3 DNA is TGTGCCAGCAGTTACCCTCGGGGGTACGAGCAGTACTTC. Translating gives CASSYPRGYEQYF.

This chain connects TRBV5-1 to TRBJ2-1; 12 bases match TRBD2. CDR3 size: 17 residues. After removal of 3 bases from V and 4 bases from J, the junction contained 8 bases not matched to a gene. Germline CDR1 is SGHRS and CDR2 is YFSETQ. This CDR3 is CASSSLTSGSLYNEQFF. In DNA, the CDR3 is TGCGCCAGCAGCTCGCTGACTAGCGGGAGCCTATACAATGAGCAGTTCTTC.

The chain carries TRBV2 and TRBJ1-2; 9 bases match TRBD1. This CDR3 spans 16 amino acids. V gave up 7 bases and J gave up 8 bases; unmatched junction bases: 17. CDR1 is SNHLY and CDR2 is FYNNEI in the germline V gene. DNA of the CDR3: TGTGCCAGCAATGGAGGGACAGGGCCCCGCGGGGGGGGCTACACCTTC. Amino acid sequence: CASNGGTGPRGGGYTF.

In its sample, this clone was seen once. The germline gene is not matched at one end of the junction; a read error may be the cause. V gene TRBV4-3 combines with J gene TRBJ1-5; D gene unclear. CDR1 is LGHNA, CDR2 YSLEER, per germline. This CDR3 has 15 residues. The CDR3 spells CASSQDLASSQPQHF. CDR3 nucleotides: TGCGCCAGCAGCCAAGATCTCGCGAGCAGTCAGCCCCAGCATTTT.

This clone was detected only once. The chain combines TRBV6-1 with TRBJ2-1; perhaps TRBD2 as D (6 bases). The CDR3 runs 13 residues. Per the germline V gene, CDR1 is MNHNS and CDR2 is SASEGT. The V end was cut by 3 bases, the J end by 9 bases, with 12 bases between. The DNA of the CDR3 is TGTGCCAGCAGTGAGGCTCCAGCGGGTGAGCAGTTCTTC. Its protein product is CASSEAPAGEQFF.

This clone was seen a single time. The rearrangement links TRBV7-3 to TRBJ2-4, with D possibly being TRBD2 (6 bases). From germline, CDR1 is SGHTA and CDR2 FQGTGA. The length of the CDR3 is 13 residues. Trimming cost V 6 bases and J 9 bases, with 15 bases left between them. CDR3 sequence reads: CASRQTPRGIQYF. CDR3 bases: TGTGCCAGCAGACAAACCCCGCGGGGCATTCAGTACTTC.

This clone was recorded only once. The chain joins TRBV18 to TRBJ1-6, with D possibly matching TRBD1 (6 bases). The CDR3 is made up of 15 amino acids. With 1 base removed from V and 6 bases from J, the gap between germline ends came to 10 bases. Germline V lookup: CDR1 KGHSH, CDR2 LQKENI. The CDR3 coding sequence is TGTGCCAGCTCACCACTGGACAGCTCTAATTCACCCCTCCACTTT. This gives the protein CASSPLDSSNSPLHF.

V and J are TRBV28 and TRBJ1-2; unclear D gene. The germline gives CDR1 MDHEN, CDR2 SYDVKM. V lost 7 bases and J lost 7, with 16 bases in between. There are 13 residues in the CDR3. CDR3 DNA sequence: TGTGCCAGCACCCATCCGTCCCGGGGTGGCTACACCTTC. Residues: CASTHPSRGGYTF.

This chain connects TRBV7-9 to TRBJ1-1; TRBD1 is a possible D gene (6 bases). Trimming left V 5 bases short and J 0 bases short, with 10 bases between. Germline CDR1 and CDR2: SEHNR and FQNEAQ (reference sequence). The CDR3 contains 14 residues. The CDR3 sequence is CASSPSGVNTEAFF. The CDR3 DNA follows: TGTGCCAGCAGCCCATCAGGGGTGAACACTGAAGCTTTCTTT.

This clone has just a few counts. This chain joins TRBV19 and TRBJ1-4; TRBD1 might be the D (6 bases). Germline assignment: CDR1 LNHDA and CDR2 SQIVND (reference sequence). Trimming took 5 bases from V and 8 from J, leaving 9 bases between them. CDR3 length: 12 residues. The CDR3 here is CASSGQHEKLFF. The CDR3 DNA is TGTGCCAGTAGTGGACAGCACGAAAAACTGTTTTTT.

The CDR3 nucleotides are TGTGCCAGCAGCCGAGAGACAGGCGTGAGATTGGGTGGCTACACCTTC. It translates to CASSRETGVRLGGYTF. J is TRBJ1-2 and V is TRBV14; a weak D match, TRBD1 (6 bases). CDR3 length: 16 amino acids. Trimming removed 4 bases at V and 7 bases at J, with 22 bases between. Germline CDR1 SGHDN, CDR2 FVKESK.

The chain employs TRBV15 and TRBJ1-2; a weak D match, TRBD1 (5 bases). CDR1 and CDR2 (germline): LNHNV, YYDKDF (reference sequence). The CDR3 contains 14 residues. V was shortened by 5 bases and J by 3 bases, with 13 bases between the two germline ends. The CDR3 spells CATSGGGSYYGYTF. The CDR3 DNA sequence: TGTGCCACCAGCGGTGGGGGGTCATACTATGGCTACACCTTC. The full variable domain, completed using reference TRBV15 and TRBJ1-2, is DAMVIQNPRYQVTQFGKPVTLSCSQTLNHNVMYWYQQKSSQAPKLLFHYYDKDFNNEADTPDNFQSRRPNTSFCFLDIRSPGLGDTAMYLCATSGGGSYYGYTFGSGTRLTVV.

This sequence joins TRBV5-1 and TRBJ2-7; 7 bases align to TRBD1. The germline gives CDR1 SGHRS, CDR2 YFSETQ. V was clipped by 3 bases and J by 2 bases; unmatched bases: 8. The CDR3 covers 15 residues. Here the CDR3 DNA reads TGCGCCAGCAGCTCGGACCGGGACAGAACCTACGAGCAGTACTTC. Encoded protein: CASSSDRDRTYEQYF.

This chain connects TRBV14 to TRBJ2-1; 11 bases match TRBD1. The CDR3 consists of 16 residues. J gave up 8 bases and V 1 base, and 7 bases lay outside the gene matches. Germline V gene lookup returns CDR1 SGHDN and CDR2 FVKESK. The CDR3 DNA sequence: TGTGCCAGCAGCCAAGTTCGGGGACAGGGGGTCGATGAGCAGTTCTTC. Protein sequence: CASSQVRGQGVDEQFF.